This T cell receptor (beta chain) comes out of a study of shared T cell receptors in the human thymus. In germline, CDR1 is SGHDT, CDR2 YYEEEE. The CDR3 has 13 residues. V lost 0 bases and J 5 bases, leaving 6 bases between the germline ends. This clone was seen once. The protocol was immunoSEQ multiplex PCR, while the TCRdb copy is restricted to in-frame clones and leaves out a portion. Here the sample spans some 660,000 clones, around 87% being singletons. Another study also made use of these data, one on human thymus T cells. That report adds: Thymus specimens were resections from corrective heart surgery.

The chain combines TRBV5-6 with TRBJ1-5, with unresolved D. The material sequenced was thymocytes. This TCR was sampled from a boy younger than two with a congenital heart defect. CDR3: CASSLGRDQPQHF. The CDR3 DNA follows: TGTGCCAGCAGCTTGGGCCGGGATCAGCCCCAGCATTTT.